Sequencing of this T cell receptor beta chain was carried out in a study of blood T cell repertoires in COVID-19. The wider study: The United States, Italy and Spain supplied acute and convalescent COVID-19 samples. Sources were T cells, B-cell-depleted T cells, or PBMCs; the material itself was cDNA or gDNA.

Assignment of participants to cohorts was predicated upon participant-reported clinical history. How the authors handled the data: Amplification of reference gene primers provided the estimated nucleated cell counts. Using immunoSEQ multiplex PCR, the repertoire was profiled, and TCRdb retains in-frame clones only, with some absent. That table gives V, J and clone size, and the DNA gave D and trimming. Among 300,000 to 450,000 clones listed, more than 85% were seen once. The ends were cut back, 1 base at V and 2 bases at J, with 14 bases in the middle. Germline values: CDR1 LGHDT, CDR2 YNNKEL (reference sequence). This CDR3 region has 17 residues.

This rearrangement joins TRBV3-1 (or the pseudogene TRBV3-2) to TRBJ1-4, with D maybe TRBD1 (6 bases). The specimen was PBMCs or T cells enriched from blood (not recorded which). The receptor's source is a young woman who had recovered from COVID-19. CDR3 region: CASSQGDGGATNEKLFF. CDR3 DNA: TGTGCCAGCAGCCAAGGGGACGGGGGGGCTACTAATGAAAAACTGTTTTTT.